This T cell receptor beta chain was recovered during a study of blood T cells in healthy people across ages. The CDR3 sequence is 16 residues long. Germline assignment: CDR1 KGHSH and CDR2 LQKENI. Comments on this clonotype: Compared with germline, one end of the junction differs, possibly owing to a read error.

PCR was performed a second time for about 7 to 11 cycles using a sample-barcoded 5' primer and a J-beta primer mix. One entry per CDR3 protein results from TCRdb running MiXCR on the 5' RACE reads. The repertoire consists of some 710,000 distinct CDR3 sequences, with about a fifth occurring once and the leading ten covering roughly 22%. The chain recombines TRBV18 with TRBJ1-6; TRBD1 might be the D (6 bases). This receptor was identified in a man between 65 and 85 years old in good health. Sample: blood. CDR3 in DNA: TGTGCCAACTCACCACGATCGGCAGGGGAAAATTCACCCCTCCACTTT. Translation: CANSPRSAGENSPLHF.